This record concerns one T cell receptor (beta chain) sequence. The target antigen is unknown. The sample originates from a study of CD8+ T cells in alopecia areata. About the study: Using the percentage of affected scalp area, treated patients' severity was scored. Overall study results and limits: It was lesional scalp, especially alopecia totalis/universalis, that showed higher clonality than normal scalp. There were many expanded lesional clones persisting in scalp and blood during tofacitinib.

This CDR3 has 15 amino acids. Deletions cut 0 bases from V and 4 bases from J, with 11 bases between. Germline lookup yields CDR1 SGDLS and CDR2 YYNGEE. cDNA serving as the sequencing template came from extracted, reverse transcribed RNA. Assay: immunoSEQ multiplex PCR; the TCRdb copy retains only in-frame clones and omits some. The sample gives some 200,000 clones, more than 55% of which show up once; about 3.5% is in the top ten. Treatment denoted: oral pan-JAK inhibitor, 5-10 mg twice daily. Lesional scalp punch biopsies and peripheral blood came from alopecia areata patients. Sequencing was performed on CD4+ T cells sorted from blood, taken at week 4, from a patient treated with tofacitinib. The sequence came from a human donor with alopecia areata. The V gene is TRBV9, the J gene TRBJ2-1, with D perhaps TRBD2 (5 bases). This CDR3 reads CASSVGGRSYNEQFF. The CDR3 DNA reads as TGTGCCAGCAGCGTAGGAGGGCGATCGTACAATGAGCAGTTCTTC.